The clone carrying this TCR beta chain has just a few counts. Next came a second PCR, run for roughly 6 to 11 cycles, which used a sample-barcoded 5' primer along with a J-beta primer mix. From the 5' RACE reads, TCRdb called clonotypes with MiXCR, one entry per CDR3 protein. The table records 800,000 or so distinct CDR3 sequences, around 25% of them present only once. This CDR3 region has 16 residues. Looked up from germline, CDR1 is SGHTA and CDR2 is FQGNSA. This specimen belongs to a study of blood T cells in healthy people across ages. This same sample was also taken into another study, of T cells of mothers and their children.

The receptor was isolated from a boy aged 5 to 17 in good health. The V and J genes are TRBV7-2 and TRBJ2-5; 12 positions agree with TRBD1. The J call may be wrong; the DNA end is better matched by TRBJ2-7. Sequenced sample: blood. The CDR3 loop is CASSLGVGTGGGEQYF. For the CDR3, the DNA is TGTGCCAGCAGCTTAGGGGTAGGGACAGGGGGCGGCGAGCAGTACTTC.